This T cell receptor (beta chain) was captured by sequencing in a study of blood T cell repertoires in COVID-19. Study context: Sites in the United States, Italy and Spain provided acute and convalescent COVID-19 samples.

Trimming took 3 bases from V and 0 from J, leaving 8 bases between them. Per the germline V gene, CDR1 is SGDLS and CDR2 is YYNGEE. This CDR3 has 14 residues. Seattle participants joined during active infection and were tracked over time. In the original processing: From reference gene primer amplification, estimates of nucleated cell counts were derived. Here immunoSEQ multiplex PCR was the method, and the copy in TCRdb shows in-frame clones only, minus some. The D gene and trimming were derived from the DNA, and the V and J assignments and clone size from that table. The sample comprises roughly 150,000 clones, approximately 85% of which are singletons, and 6.5% to 7.5% rests with the top ten.

Material: peripheral blood. The chain joins TRBV9 to TRBJ2-3; D is ambiguous. The clonotype was recovered from a man at least 80 years old with COVID-19, enrolled during active disease. The CDR3 spells CASSADISTDTQYF. DNA for the CDR3: TGTGCCAGCAGCGCAGACATTAGCACAGATACGCAGTATTTT.